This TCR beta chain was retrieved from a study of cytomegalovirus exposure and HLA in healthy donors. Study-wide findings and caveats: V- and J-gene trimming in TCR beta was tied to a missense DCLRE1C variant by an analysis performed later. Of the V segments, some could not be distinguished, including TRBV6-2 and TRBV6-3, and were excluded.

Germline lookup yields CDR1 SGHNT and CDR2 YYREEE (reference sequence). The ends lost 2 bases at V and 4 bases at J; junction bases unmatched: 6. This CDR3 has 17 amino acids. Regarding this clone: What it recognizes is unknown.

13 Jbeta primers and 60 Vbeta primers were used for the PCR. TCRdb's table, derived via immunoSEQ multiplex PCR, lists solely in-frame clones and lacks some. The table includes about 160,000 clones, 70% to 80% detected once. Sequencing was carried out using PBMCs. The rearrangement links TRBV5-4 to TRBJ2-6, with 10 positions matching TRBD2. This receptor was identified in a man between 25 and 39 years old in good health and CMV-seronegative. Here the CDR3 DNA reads TGTGCCAGCAGCTTAGAACTAGCGGGAACCGGGGCCAACGTCCTGACTTTC. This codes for CASSLELAGTGANVLTF.